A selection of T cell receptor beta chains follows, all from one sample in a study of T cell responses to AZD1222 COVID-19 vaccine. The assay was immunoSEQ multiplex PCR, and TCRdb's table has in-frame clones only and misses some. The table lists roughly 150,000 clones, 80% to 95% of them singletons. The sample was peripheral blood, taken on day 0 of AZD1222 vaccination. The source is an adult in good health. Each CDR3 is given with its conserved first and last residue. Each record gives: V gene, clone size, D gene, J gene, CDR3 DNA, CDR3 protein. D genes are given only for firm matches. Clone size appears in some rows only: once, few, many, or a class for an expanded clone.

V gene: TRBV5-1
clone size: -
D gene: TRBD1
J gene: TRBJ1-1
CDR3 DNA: TGCGCCAGCAGACCGGGACAGGGGAACACTGAAGCTTTCTTT
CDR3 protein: CASRPGQGNTEAFF

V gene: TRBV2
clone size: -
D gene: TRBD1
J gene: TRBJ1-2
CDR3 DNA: TGTGCCAGCAGTGCAACAGGGGGCTGGGGCTACACCTTC
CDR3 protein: CASSATGGWGYTF

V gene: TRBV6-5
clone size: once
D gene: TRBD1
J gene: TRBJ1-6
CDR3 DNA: TGTGCCAGCAGTCGACAGGGGGTTGGTTCACCCCTCCACTTT
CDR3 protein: CASSRQGVGSPLHF

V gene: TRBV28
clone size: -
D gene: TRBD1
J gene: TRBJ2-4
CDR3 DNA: TGTGCCAGCAGTTTTCCGGGACAGGAGGGAAACATTCAGTACTTC
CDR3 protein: CASSFPGQEGNIQYF

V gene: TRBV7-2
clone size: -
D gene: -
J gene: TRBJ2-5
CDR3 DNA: TGTGCCAGCAGCTACGCGGGAAACCCCCAAGAGACCCAGTACTTC
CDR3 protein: CASSYAGNPQETQYF

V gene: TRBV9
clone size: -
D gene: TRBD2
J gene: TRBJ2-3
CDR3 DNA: TGTGCCAGCAGCTTTAGCGGGGGGCACACAGATACGCAGTATTTT
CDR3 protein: CASSFSGGHTDTQYF

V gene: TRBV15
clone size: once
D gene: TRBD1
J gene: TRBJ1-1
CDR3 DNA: TGTGCCACCAGCAGAGATGGGAGGGGCAGGGGGCTTCGAAACACTGAAGCTTTCTTT
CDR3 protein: CATSRDGRGRGLRNTEAFF

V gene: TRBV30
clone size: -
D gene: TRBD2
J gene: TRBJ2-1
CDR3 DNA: TGTGCCTGGGGACTAGTCCCTCACGCAAATGAGCAGTTCTTC
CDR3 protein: CAWGLVPHANEQFF

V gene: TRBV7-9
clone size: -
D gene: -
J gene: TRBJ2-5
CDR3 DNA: TGTGCCAGCAGCTTAGCTAACAAAGCCCAAGAGACCCAGTACTTC
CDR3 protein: CASSLANKAQETQYF

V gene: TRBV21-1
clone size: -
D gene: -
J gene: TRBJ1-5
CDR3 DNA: TGTGCCAGCAGCAAAAAGGGACAGGACAGCAATCAGCCCCAGCATTTT
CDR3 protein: CASSKKGQDSNQPQHF

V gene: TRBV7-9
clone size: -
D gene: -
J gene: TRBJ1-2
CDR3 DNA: TGTGCCAGCAGCCCTACCGGGACATATAACTATGGCTACACCTTC
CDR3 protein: CASSPTGTYNYGYTF

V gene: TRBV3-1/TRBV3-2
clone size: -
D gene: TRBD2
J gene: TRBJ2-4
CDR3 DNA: TGTGCCAGCAGCCAAGATCGTCTAGCGGGTAACATTCAGTACTTC
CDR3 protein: CASSQDRLAGNIQYF

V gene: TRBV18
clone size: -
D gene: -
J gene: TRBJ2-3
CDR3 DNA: TGTGCCAGCTCACGCGGGACAGCGAACACAGATACGCAGTATTTT
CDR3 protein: CASSRGTANTDTQYF

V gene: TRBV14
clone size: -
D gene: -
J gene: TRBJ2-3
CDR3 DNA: TGTGCCAGCAGCCTGCGGAGAACAGATACGCAGTATTTT
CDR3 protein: CASSLRRTDTQYF

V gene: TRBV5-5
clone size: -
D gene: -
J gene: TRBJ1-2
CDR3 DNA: TGTGCCAGCAGCTTATCAGGGACGACCTATGGCTACACCTTC
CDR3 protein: CASSLSGTTYGYTF

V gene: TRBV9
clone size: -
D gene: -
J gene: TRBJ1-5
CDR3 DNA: TGTGCCAGCAGCCACAACGAAGCCAATCAGCCCCAGCATTTT
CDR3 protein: CASSHNEANQPQHF

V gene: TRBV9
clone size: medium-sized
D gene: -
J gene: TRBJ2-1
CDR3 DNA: TGTGCCAGCAGCGTCTTCAGCTCCTACAATGAGCAGTTCTTC
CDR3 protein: CASSVFSSYNEQFF

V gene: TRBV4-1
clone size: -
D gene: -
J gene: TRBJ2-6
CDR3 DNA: TGCGCCAGCAGCCATGGACAGCGCTCTGGGGCCAACGTCCTGACTTTC
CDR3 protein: CASSHGQRSGANVLTF

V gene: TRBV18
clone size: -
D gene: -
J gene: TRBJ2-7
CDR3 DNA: TGTGCCAGCTCCCCTAGAGGTCCGACGCCTATCGAGCAGTACTTC
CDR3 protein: CASSPRGPTPIEQYF

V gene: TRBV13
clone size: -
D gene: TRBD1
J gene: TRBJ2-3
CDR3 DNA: TGTGCCAGCAGCATCACCGGGACAGGGAGCTCAGATACGCAGTATTTT
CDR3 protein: CASSITGTGSSDTQYF

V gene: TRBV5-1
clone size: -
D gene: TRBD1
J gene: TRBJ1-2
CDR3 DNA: TGCGCCAGCAGCTTGGAAGGACAGGGGGCCTATGGCTACACCTTC
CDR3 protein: CASSLEGQGAYGYTF

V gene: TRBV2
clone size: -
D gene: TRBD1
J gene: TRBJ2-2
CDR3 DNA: TGTGCCAGCAGGGGGACAGACCCATCCGGGGAGCTGTTTTTT
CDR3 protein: CASRGTDPSGELFF

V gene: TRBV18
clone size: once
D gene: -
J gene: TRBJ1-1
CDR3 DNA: TGTGCCAGCTCCCAGGGGATGAACACTGAAGCTTTCTTT
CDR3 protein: CASSQGMNTEAFF

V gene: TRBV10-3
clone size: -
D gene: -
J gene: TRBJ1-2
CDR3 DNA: TGTGCCATCGGTCAGGAATATGGCTACACCTTC
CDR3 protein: CAIGQEYGYTF

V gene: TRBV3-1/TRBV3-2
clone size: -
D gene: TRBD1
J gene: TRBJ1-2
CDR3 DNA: TGTGCCAGCAGCCGCGGGACAGGGGGCCGTGGCTACACCTTC
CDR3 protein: CASSRGTGGRGYTF

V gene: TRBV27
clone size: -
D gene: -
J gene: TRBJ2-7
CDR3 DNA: TGTGCCAGCAGTTTAGGTTTAGCACGTAGCTACGAGCAGTACTTC
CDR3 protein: CASSLGLARSYEQYF

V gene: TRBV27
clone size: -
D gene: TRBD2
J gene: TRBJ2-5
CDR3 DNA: TGTGCCAGCAGAGAACTAGCGGGAGGGCGCGAGACCCAGTACTTC
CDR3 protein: CASRELAGGRETQYF

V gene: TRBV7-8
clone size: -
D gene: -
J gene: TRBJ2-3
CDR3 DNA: TGTGCCAGCAGCTTTCGGCCAGGGCGGGCAGATACGCAGTATTTT
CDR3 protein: CASSFRPGRADTQYF

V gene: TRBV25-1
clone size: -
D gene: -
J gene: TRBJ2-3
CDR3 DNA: TGTGCCAGCAGGGTCACAGATACGCAGTATTTT
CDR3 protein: CASRVTDTQYF

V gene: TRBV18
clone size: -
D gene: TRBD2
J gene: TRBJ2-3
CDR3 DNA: TGTGCCAGCTCACAAGCGGGGGGGCCCGCAGATACGCAGTATTTT
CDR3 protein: CASSQAGGPADTQYF

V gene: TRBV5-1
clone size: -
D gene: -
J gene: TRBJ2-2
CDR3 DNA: TGCGCCAGCAGCTTCGGACAGAGCACCGGGGAGCTGTTTTTT
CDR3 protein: CASSFGQSTGELFF

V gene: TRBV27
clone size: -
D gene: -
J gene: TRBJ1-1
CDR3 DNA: TGTGCCAGCAGCAACAGACCTCGGGGCACTGAAGCTTTCTTT
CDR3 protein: CASSNRPRGTEAFF

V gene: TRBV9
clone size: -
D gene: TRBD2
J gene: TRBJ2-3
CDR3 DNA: TGTGCCAGCAGCGTAGGGAATAGCGGGGGAACTACTAGCACAGATACGCAGTATTTT
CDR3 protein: CASSVGNSGGTTSTDTQYF

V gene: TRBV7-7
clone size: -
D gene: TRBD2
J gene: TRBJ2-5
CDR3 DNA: TGTGCCAGCAGCTTGGGACTAGCGATTGGGGAGACCCAGTACTTC
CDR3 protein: CASSLGLAIGETQYF

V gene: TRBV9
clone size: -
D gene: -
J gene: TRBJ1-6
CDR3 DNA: TGTGCCAGCAGCACCAGACTCAGCTCCTATAATTCACCCCTCCACTTT
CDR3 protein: CASSTRLSSYNSPLHF

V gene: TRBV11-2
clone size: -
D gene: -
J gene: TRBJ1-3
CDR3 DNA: TGTGCCAGCAGCTTAGGCCCACAGGGTACTGGAAACACCATATATTTT
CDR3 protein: CASSLGPQGTGNTIYF

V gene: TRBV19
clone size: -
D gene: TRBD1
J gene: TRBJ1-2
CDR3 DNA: TGTGCCAGTAGTATTTACGGACAGGGGAACTATGGCTACACCTTC
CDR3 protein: CASSIYGQGNYGYTF

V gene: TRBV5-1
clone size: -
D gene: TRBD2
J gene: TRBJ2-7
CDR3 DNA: TGCGCCAGCAGCCAGCTAGCGGGGACCACCTACGAGCAGTACTTC
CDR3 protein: CASSQLAGTTYEQYF

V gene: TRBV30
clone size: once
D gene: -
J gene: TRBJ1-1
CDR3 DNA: TGTGCCTGGAGACGGACGGGAGGATTGAACACTGAAGCTTTCTTT
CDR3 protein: CAWRRTGGLNTEAFF

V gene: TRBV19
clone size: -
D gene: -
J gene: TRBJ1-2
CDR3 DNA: TGTGCCAGTAGTATAGATGGTGGGGACAACTATGGCTACACCTTC
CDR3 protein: CASSIDGGDNYGYTF

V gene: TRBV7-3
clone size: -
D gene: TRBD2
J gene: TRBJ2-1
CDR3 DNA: TGTGCCAGCAGCTTTGGAACTAGCGGGAGGGCCTCCTACAATGAGCAGTTCTTC
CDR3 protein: CASSFGTSGRASYNEQFF

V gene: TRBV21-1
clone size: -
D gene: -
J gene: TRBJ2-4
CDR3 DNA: TGTGCCAGCAGCCGCAAGGGGACAGGGCCTTGGGGAAACATTCAGTACTTC
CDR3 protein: CASSRKGTGPWGNIQYF

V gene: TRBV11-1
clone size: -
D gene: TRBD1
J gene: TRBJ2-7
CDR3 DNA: TGTGCCAGCAGCTGGCGGGACAGGGACTACGAGCAGTACTTC
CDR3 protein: CASSWRDRDYEQYF

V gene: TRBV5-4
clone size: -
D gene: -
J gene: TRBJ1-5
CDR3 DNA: TGTGCCAGCAGCTTGAAAGGGGTCAATCAGCCCCAGCATTTT
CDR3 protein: CASSLKGVNQPQHF

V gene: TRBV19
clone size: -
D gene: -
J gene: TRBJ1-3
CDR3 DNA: TGTGCCAGTAGTTCAGGGACAAGAAACACCATATATTTT
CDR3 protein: CASSSGTRNTIYF

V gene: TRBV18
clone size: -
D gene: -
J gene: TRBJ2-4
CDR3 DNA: TGTGCCAGCTCGGAGGGACAGAAAAACATTCAGTACTTC
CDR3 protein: CASSEGQKNIQYF

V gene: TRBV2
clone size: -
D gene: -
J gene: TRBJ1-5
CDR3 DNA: TGTGCCAGCAGTGGAACGCCAGGAAGCAATCAGCCCCAGCATTTT
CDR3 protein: CASSGTPGSNQPQHF